The rows below give T cell receptor beta chains drawn from one sample of a study of cytotoxic CD8 clonotypes in ibrutinib-treated CLL. Using immunoSEQ multiplex PCR, the repertoire was profiled, and TCRdb retains in-frame clones only, with some absent. The sample holds 110,000 to 150,000 clones; about 78% are singletons and the top ten take 4.5% to 6%. The specimen was PBMCs, collected after 24 months of ibrutinib treatment. Receptor source: a human donor with chronic lymphocytic leukemia. Each CDR3 is given with its conserved first and last residue. The D gene is left open where the match is weak. Clone size, where shown, is once, few, many, or a class for clones that have expanded.

14	NA	TRBV6-6	TRBJ2-3	NA	TGTGCCAGCAGTTTGGGACTCAACACAGATACGCAGTATTTT	CASSLGLNTDTQYF
16	NA	TRBV10-3	TRBJ2-7	NA	TGTGCCATCAGTGAGCCCCCAGGTGGTCCCTCCTACGAGCAGTACTTC	CAISEPPGGPSYEQYF
15	NA	TRBV28	TRBJ1-4	NA	TGTGCCAGCAGCCGGGAGGGGGCAACTAATGAAAAACTGTTTTTT	CASSREGATNEKLFF
10	NA	TRBV20-1	TRBJ1-1	NA	TGCAGTGCTTCTTCCCCTCGGGGCTTCTTT	CSASSPRGFF
13	NA	TRBV10-3	TRBJ2-5	TRBD1	TGTGCCATCGCGCAGGGGGCCCAAGAGACCCAGTACTTC	CAIAQGAQETQYF
15	once	TRBV25-1	TRBJ1-1	NA	TGTGCCAGCAGTGCCCCCGGGACACTGAACACTGAAGCTTTCTTT	CASSAPGTLNTEAFF
15	NA	TRBV19	TRBJ1-5	NA	TGTGCCAGTAGTATACGGACGGCGAGCAATCAGCCCCAGCATTTT	CASSIRTASNQPQHF
11	NA	TRBV5-1	TRBJ1-6	TRBD1	TGCGCCAGCAGCTGGGACAGGTCCCTCCACTTT	CASSWDRSLHF
13	once	TRBV5-1	TRBJ2-1	NA	TGCGCCAGCAGCCCTGGGGGGCTCAATGAGCAGTTCTTC	CASSPGGLNEQFF
16	NA	TRBV4-2	TRBJ2-3	NA	TGTGCCAGCAGCCACCTAGGGGTTTGGGGCACAGATACGCAGTATTTT	CASSHLGVWGTDTQYF
14	few	TRBV30	TRBJ1-3	NA	TGTGCCTGGAGTAGGGCCAGTCCTGGAAACACCATATATTTT	CAWSRASPGNTIYF